One and the same sample provided the 22 T cell receptor beta chains below, sequenced in a study of cytomegalovirus exposure and HLA in healthy donors. 60 Vbeta and 13 Jbeta primers were used in PCR. TCRdb keeps only in-frame clones here, not all; method: immunoSEQ multiplex PCR. The table records approximately 220,000 clones, about three quarters of them present only once. Sequencing was carried out using PBMCs. The receptor source for this set is a man aged 35-49 years in good health and CMV-seronegative.

This clone occurred a few times. The V and J genes are TRBV6-5 and TRBJ2-5, with unresolved D. The V end lost 6 bases, the J end lost 2 bases, and 10 bases lay between the germline ends. Germline CDR1 MNHEY, CDR2 SVGAGI. CDR3 size: 13 residues. CDR3 protein: CASSFPGQETQYF. For the CDR3, the DNA is TGTGCCAGCAGCTTTCCGGGTCAAGAGACCCAGTACTTC.

The chain employs TRBV4-2 and TRBJ1-5, with TRBD1 matching 7 bases. Trimming cost V 0 bases and J 6 bases; bases outside gene matches: 8. The germline V gene has CDR1 LGHNA and CDR2 YNFKEQ. The CDR3 consists of 16 residues. This CDR3 reads CASSQERQGGGQPQHF. CDR3 DNA sequence: TGTGCCAGCAGCCAAGAGAGACAGGGAGGAGGTCAGCCCCAGCATTTT.

In its sample, this clone was seen a few times. The V call is TRBV4-2, the J call TRBJ2-1; TRBD2 aligns across 9 bases. The junction had 5 bases not matched to a gene; V was cut back by 0 bases and J by 8 bases. Germline CDR1 LGHNA, CDR2 YNFKEQ. The CDR3 loop spans 15 amino acids. In nucleotides, the CDR3 is TGTGCCAGCAGCCAAGAATGGCCTAGCGGGGATGAGCAGTTCTTC. Translation gives CASSQEWPSGDEQFF.

The gene calls are TRBV7-2 and TRBJ2-5; D remains ambiguous. The CDR3 length is 12 residues. Per the germline V gene, CDR1 is SGHTA and CDR2 is FQGNSA. Trimming removed 8 bases at V and 5 bases at J, with 12 bases between. The CDR3 DNA is TGTGCCAGCCGCCTCGAGAGCGAGACCCAGTACTTC. It encodes CASRLESETQYF.

The rearrangement uses TRBV7-9 and TRBJ2-7; D uncertain. The germline V gene encodes CDR1 SEHNR and CDR2 FQNEAQ (reference sequence). The CDR3 covers 14 residues. V gave up 1 base and J gave up 4 bases, with 11 bases separating them. CDR3 nucleotides: TGTGCCAGCAGCTTAGAACCTAATAGATACGAGCAGTACTTC. Translating gives CASSLEPNRYEQYF.

V gene TRBV4-1 combines with J gene TRBJ2-3, with 9 positions matching TRBD2. The CDR3 runs to 14 residues. Unmatched junction bases numbered 7, after V lost 6 bases and J lost 6 bases. From germline, CDR1 is MGHRA and CDR2 YSYEKL. In nucleotides, the CDR3 is TGCGCCAGCAGACACTTAGCGGGAGAGGATACGCAGTATTTT. This translates into CASRHLAGEDTQYF.

The V gene is TRBV27, the J gene TRBJ2-1; 13 bases agree with TRBD2. With 6 bases clipped from V and 5 bases from J, the junction kept 7 bases outside the gene matches. Germline CDR1 and CDR2: MNHEY and SMNVEV (reference sequence). The CDR3 runs 16 residues. This CDR3 is CASSPGLAGDHNEQFF. CDR3 nucleotides: TGTGCCAGCAGCCCCGGACTAGCGGGAGACCACAATGAGCAGTTCTTC.

This chain joins TRBV5-1 and TRBJ1-1; D ambiguous. V shed 0 bases and J shed 7 bases, with 7 bases lying between them. CDR1 and CDR2 (germline): SGHRS, YFSETQ. The CDR3 spans 12 residues. The CDR3 sequence is CASSLGRGEAFF. The CDR3 nucleotides are TGCGCCAGCAGCTTGGGGCGAGGTGAAGCTTTCTTT.

V gene TRBV18 combines with J gene TRBJ2-7; D not resolved. Trimming removed 3 bases at V and 6 bases at J, with 9 bases between. Germline-derived CDR1 and CDR2 are KGHSH and LQKENI. The CDR3 loop spans 12 amino acids. CDR3 amino acids: CASSPSAGEQYF. CDR3 nucleotides: TGTGCCAGCTCACCCTCAGCAGGCGAGCAGTACTTC.

This clone was counted between two and nine times. At one boundary the junction diverges from the germline segment, which might be a read error. This rearrangement joins TRBV7-9 to TRBJ2-1; D is unresolved. The CDR3 totals 13 residues. The germline CDR1 and CDR2 sequences are SEHNR and FQNEAQ (reference sequence). The CDR3 is CSSSPDTYNEQFF. In DNA, the CDR3 is TGTTCCAGCAGTCCAGACACGTACAATGAGCAGTTCTTC.

The chain joins TRBV27 to TRBJ1-2; a weak D match, TRBD1 (6 bases). CDR3 length: 15 amino acids. CDR1 is MNHEY and CDR2 is SMNVEV in the germline V gene (reference sequence). Between the trimmed V and J ends, which lost 6 bases and 3 bases, there was a span of 17 bases. Here the CDR3 DNA reads TGTGCCAGCAGAATTTCAGGGGACGGGGACTATGGCTACACCTTC. It encodes CASRISGDGDYGYTF.

The rearrangement links TRBV2 to TRBJ2-4; a weak D match, TRBD1 (5 bases). The CDR3 runs 14 residues. The germline gives CDR1 SNHLY, CDR2 FYNNEI. Trimming stripped 3 bases from V and 6 bases from J, with 12 bases between. For the CDR3, the DNA is TGTGCCAGCAGTGATAGTGGTAGGGGAAACATTCAGTACTTC. This gives the protein CASSDSGRGNIQYF.

The chain recombines TRBV6-6 with TRBJ1-1; TRBD1 matches at 10 bases. This CDR3 is built from 15 residues. The trim removed 0 bases at V and 4 bases at J, leaving 2 bases unmatched. Germline assignment: CDR1 MNHNY and CDR2 SVGAGI (reference sequence). Here the CDR3 DNA reads TGTGCCAGCAGTTACTCGGGACAGGGGACCACTGAAGCTTTCTTT. Its protein product is CASSYSGQGTTEAFF.

The chain is built from TRBV29-1 and TRBJ2-3; the D is unclear. The germline gives CDR1 SQVTM, CDR2 ANQGSEA. Trimming stripped 5 bases from V and 8 bases from J, with 20 bases between. This CDR3 has 14 amino acids. CDR3 nucleotide sequence: TGCAGCGTTTGTCAGCTCCTGGGTCTAGGTACGCAGTATTTT. It specifies CSVCQLLGLGTQYF.

The rearrangement joins TRBV27 to TRBJ2-2; D is ambiguous. This CDR3 is 15 amino acids long. Trimming shortened V by 7 bases and J by 0 bases, and 12 bases separated the two germline ends. CDR1 is MNHEY, CDR2 SMNVEV, per germline (reference sequence). CDR3 residues: CASMLTSANTGELFF. Here the CDR3 DNA reads TGTGCCAGCATGCTTACTTCTGCGAACACCGGGGAGCTGTTTTTT.

V is TRBV28 and J is TRBJ2-2, with 8 bases that match TRBD2. The CDR3 covers 15 residues. CDR1 and CDR2 (germline): MDHEN, SYDVKM. Trimming cost V 5 bases and J 6 bases; bases outside gene matches: 8. CDR3: CASSPSGSGSGELFF. DNA for the CDR3: TGTGCCAGCAGTCCCAGCGGGAGCGGTTCCGGGGAGCTGTTTTTT. Full variable domain (outside the CDR3, taken from reference TRBV28 and TRBJ2-2): DVKVTQSSRYLVKRTGEKVFLECVQDMDHENMFWYRQDPGLGLRLIYFSYDVKMKEKGDIPEGYSVSREKKERFSLILESASTNQTSMYLCASSPSGSGSGELFFGEGSRLTVL.

V is TRBV5-5 and J is TRBJ2-3; TRBD2 matches 9 bases. V was clipped by 5 bases and J by 4 bases; unmatched bases: 8. CDR1 is SGHKS and CDR2 is YYEKEE in the germline V gene (reference sequence). The CDR3 extends over 15 amino acids. CDR3 protein: CASRLGRGGPDTQYF. In DNA form, the CDR3 reads TGTGCCAGCAGACTAGGGCGGGGGGGACCAGATACGCAGTATTTT.

The chain combines TRBV5-1 with TRBJ2-3; 13 nucleotides agree with TRBD2. V lost 5 bases and J lost 2; bases outside the gene matches: 14. This CDR3 has 19 residues. The germline V gene has CDR1 SGHRS and CDR2 YFSETQ. As DNA, the CDR3 is TGCGCCAGCAGAGACCCTCCCGGACTAGCGGGGGCCGTCACAGATACGCAGTATTTT. It yields the protein CASRDPPGLAGAVTDTQYF.

The V and J genes are TRBV5-5 and TRBJ1-5; the D is unclear. This CDR3 is built from 15 residues. V was cut by 0 bases and J by 5 bases, with 12 bases left in between. CDR1 is SGHKS and CDR2 is YYEKEE in the germline V gene (reference sequence). CDR3: CASSLELRPDQPQHF. In DNA, the CDR3 is TGTGCCAGCAGCTTGGAGTTGAGGCCAGATCAGCCCCAGCATTTT.

A remark on this clone: Mismatch with germline at one junction end may stem from a read error. The rearrangement uses TRBV11-3 and TRBJ2-1; 13 nucleotides align to TRBD2. The germline gives CDR1 SGHNT, CDR2 YENEEA. The CDR3 sequence is 19 residues long. CDR3 nucleotides: TGTGCCAGCAGCATAGACGGACTAGCGGGAGCCACTCGAAAGAATGAGCAGTTCTTC. This translates into CASSIDGLAGATRKNEQFF. The whole variable domain, filled in from reference TRBV11-3 and TRBJ2-1, reads EAGVVQSPRYKIIEKKQPVAFWCNPISGHNTLYWYLQNLGQGPELLIRYENEEAVDDSQLPKDRFSAERLKGVDSTLKIQPAELGDSAVYLCASSIDGLAGATRKNEQFFGPGTRLTVL.

The chain links TRBV14 to TRBJ2-7; the D is unclear. Germline V lookup: CDR1 SGHDN, CDR2 FVKESK. There are 15 residues in the CDR3. Deletions cut 1 base from V and 4 bases from J, with 14 bases between. The DNA for the CDR3 is TGTGCCAGCAGCCAAGTATCGAGGTCGGAGTACGAGCAGTACTTC. Translated: CASSQVSRSEYEQYF.

This clone was found a few times. V gene TRBV25-1 combines with J gene TRBJ1-1; D is ambiguous. This CDR3 has 14 amino acids. V was cut by 7 bases and J by 1 base, with 13 bases left in between. The germline V gene has CDR1 MGHDK and CDR2 SYGVNS. CDR3 loop: CASTPKLRNTEAFF. The CDR3, as DNA: TGTGCCAGCACTCCCAAACTTAGGAACACTGAAGCTTTCTTT.